These T cell receptor beta chains were read from a single sample in a study of blood T cells in healthy people across ages. TCRdb analysed the 5' RACE reads with MiXCR anew, one entry per CDR3 protein. The sample lists just under 750,000 distinct CDR3 sequences, 22% occurring once. The specimen was blood. All receptors derive from a man in his sixties or seventies in good health. Both conserved end residues are part of each CDR3. A D gene is named only where the DNA matches it firmly. A clone size is listed for some rows: how often the clone was seen (once, few, many), or a class if it is expanded.

V gene	clone size	D gene	J gene	CDR3 protein	CDR3 DNA
TRBV3-1	.	TRBD1	TRBJ2-5	CASSLQGVGQETQYF	TGTGCCAGCAGCCTCCAGGGGGTAGGCCAAGAGACCCAGTACTTC
TRBV6-5	.	TRBD1	TRBJ1-1	CASSSGTGGVENTEAFF	TGTGCCAGCAGTTCCGGGACAGGGGGCGTCGAGAACACTGAAGCTTTCTTT
TRBV3-1	.	.	TRBJ1-4	CASSQDLTRSGKLFF	TGTGCCAGCAGCCAAGATCTGACGAGAAGTGGAAAACTGTTTTTT
TRBV7-2	many	.	TRBJ1-2	CASSLFGTFDGYTF	TGTGCCAGCAGCCTCTTCGGGACATTCGATGGCTACACCTTC
TRBV19	.	.	TRBJ2-3	CASSIVVRDAQYF	TGTGCCAGTAGTATAGTAGTCAGGGATGCGCAGTATTTT
TRBV6-5	.	.	TRBJ1-1	CASSYEGGGTEAFF	TGTGCCAGCAGTTACGAAGGGGGTGGGACTGAAGCTTTCTTT
TRBV24-1	many	.	TRBJ2-6	CATSRDSGANVLTF	TGTGCCACCAGTCGGGACTCTGGGGCCAACGTCCTGACTTTC
TRBV7-2	.	.	TRBJ1-3	CASSFGGVTRPGNTIYF	TGTGCCAGCAGCTTTGGGGGGGTAACCCGGCCTGGAAACACCATATATTTT
TRBV30	.	.	TRBJ2-3	CAWGSGGGVTDTQYF	TGTGCCTGGGGGAGTGGAGGGGGCGTGACAGATACGCAGTATTTT
TRBV19	few	.	TRBJ2-7	CASSRAGADKRTQYF	TGTGCCAGTAGTCGGGCGGGGGCGGACAAGAGAACCCAGTACTTC